This T cell receptor beta chain appears in the sequencing data of a study of cytomegalovirus exposure and HLA in healthy donors. Study summary: A later analysis reported the same platform for the 110 or so validation repertoires and the approximately 700 first-cohort repertoires. Study results and limitations: In vitro confirmation showed three CMV-associated chains to be CMV antigen specific. Investigators reported approximately 150 TCR beta chains as tied to cytomegalovirus. Most TCR sequences were seen very rarely across donors, but some public TCRs occurred in many.

Measured with immunoSEQ multiplex PCR; TCRdb has only the in-frame clones, and not every one. Here the sample spans tens of thousands of clones, approximately 96% being singletons. Of note for this clone: The antigen is unknown.

Germline lookup yields CDR1 SNHLY and CDR2 FYNNEI. The CDR3 has 17 residues. With 5 bases clipped from V and 2 bases from J, the junction kept 7 bases outside the gene matches. The chain has TRBV2 and TRBJ2-5, with 14 bases lining up with TRBD2. Sequenced input: PBMCs. The TCR comes from a man younger than 30 in good health and CMV-seropositive. The chain's CDR3 is CASSTPGLAGAQETQYF. DNA for the CDR3: TGTGCCAGCAGTACGCCGGGACTAGCGGGGGCTCAAGAGACCCAGTACTTC.